These 2 T cell receptor beta chains came from one sample sequenced in a study of T-cell memory formation after mild COVID-19. MiXCR, applied by TCRdb to the 5' RACE reads, yields one record per CDR3 protein. The sample yields some 350,000 distinct CDR3 sequences, roughly 15% seen once. What was sequenced was PBMCs or a T cell subset sorted from them (not recorded which). All receptors come from a young man who had mild COVID-19 (a few samples of this study predate the infection). Cell type and time point are not known.

This clonotype was counted a few times. V is TRBV23-1 and J is TRBJ2-7, with D uncertain. TRBV23-1 is treated as an ORF (open reading frame) with a function not yet certain. The CDR3 extends over 10 amino acids. Trimming left V 8 bases short and J 9 bases short, with 11 bases between. DNA of the CDR3: TGCGCCAGCGATGTGGAGCGGCAGTACGTC. Protein sequence: CASDVERQYV.

This sequence joins TRBV7-2 and TRBJ2-3, with D tentatively TRBD2 (6 bases). Trimming took 7 bases from V and 7 from J, leaving 15 bases between them. CDR3 length equals 13 residues. Germline loops: CDR1 SGHTA, CDR2 FQGNSA. The DNA for the CDR3 is TGTGCCAGCACCCATTGGGACTTCAATACGCAGTATTTT. Translation gives CASTHWDFNTQYF. The whole variable domain, filled in from reference TRBV7-2 and TRBJ2-3, reads GAGVSQSPSNKVTEKGKDVELRCDPISGHTALYWYRQSLGQGLEFLIYFQGNSAPDKSGLPSDRFSAERTGGSVSTLTIQRTQQEDSAVYLCASTHWDFNTQYFGPGTRLTVL.